This entry lists 10 T cell receptor beta chains sequenced from one sample in a study of cytomegalovirus exposure and HLA in healthy donors. PCR involved 60 Vbeta and 13 Jbeta primers. Measured with immunoSEQ multiplex PCR; TCRdb has only the in-frame clones, and not every one. The data hold 150,000 or so clones, with 80% observed a single time. The sequenced sample consisted of PBMCs. These receptors were taken from a woman aged 40-49 years in good health and CMV-seronegative.

The V and J genes are TRBV6-5 and TRBJ2-1, with D tentatively TRBD1 (6 bases). CDR1 and CDR2 from the germline V gene are MNHEY and SVGAGI. V lost 5 bases and J 12 bases, leaving 14 bases between the germline ends. The CDR3 is 12 amino acids. CDR3 amino acids: CASSPYKTGQFF. The CDR3 bases are TGTGCCAGCAGTCCTTATAAGACAGGGCAGTTCTTC.

This clone was picked up one time. The V and J genes are TRBV9 and TRBJ1-1, with D maybe TRBD1 (5 bases). The CDR3 totals 16 residues. The V end lost 2 bases, the J end lost 0 bases, and 14 bases lay between the germline ends. CDR1 is SGDLS and CDR2 is YYNGEE in the germline V gene. The CDR3: CASSVYESGLNTEAFF. CDR3 DNA sequence: TGTGCCAGCAGCGTTTACGAGTCAGGGTTGAACACTGAAGCTTTCTTT. Variable domain in full (rest from reference TRBV9 and TRBJ1-1): DSGVTQTPKHLITATGQRVTLRCSPRSGDLSVYWYQQSLDQGLQFLIQYYNGEERAKGNILERFSAQQFPDLHSELNLSSLELGDSALYFCASSVYESGLNTEAFFGQGTRLTVV.

CDR3 DNA sequence: TGTGCCAGCAAAAGGCGAGCGGGGCTCTTTAGGGGCACAGATACGCAGTATTTT. It is translated as CASKRRAGLFRGTDTQYF. The rearrangement links TRBV2 to TRBJ2-3, with 7 positions matching TRBD2. The J segment lost 1 base and the V segment lost 7 bases, leaving 17 bases of the junction unmatched. The CDR3 is 18 residues long. Germline V lookup: CDR1 SNHLY, CDR2 FYNNEI. Full variable domain (outside the CDR3, taken from reference TRBV2 and TRBJ2-3): EPEVTQTPSHQVTQMGQEVILRCVPISNHLYFYWYRQILGQKVEFLVSFYNNEISEKSEIFDDQFSVERPDGSNFTLKIRSTKLEDSAMYFCASKRRAGLFRGTDTQYFGPGTRLTVL.

The chain has TRBV7-3 and TRBJ2-1, with 7 bases identical to TRBD1. Germline CDR1 is SGHTA and CDR2 is FQGTGA. This CDR3 is built from 14 residues. V was clipped by 0 bases and J by 8 bases; unmatched bases: 4. The CDR3 region has the DNA TGTGCCAGCAGCTTAACAGGGGGACAGTATGAGCAGTTCTTC. Encoded protein: CASSLTGGQYEQFF.

The chain is built from TRBV19 and TRBJ1-5; D is perhaps TRBD1 (5 bases). The ends were cut back, 3 bases at V and 3 bases at J, with 12 bases in the middle. CDR1 and CDR2 from the germline V gene are LNHDA and SQIVND (reference sequence). This CDR3 spans 15 amino acids. The DNA of the CDR3 is TGTGCCAGTAGTATGGGGCGTGTCGACAATCAGCCCCAGCATTTT. Its translation: CASSMGRVDNQPQHF.

The chain carries TRBV28 and TRBJ1-2; D remains ambiguous. The V end lost 1 base, the J end lost 5 bases, and 8 bases lay between the germline ends. Germline V gene lookup returns CDR1 MDHEN and CDR2 SYDVKM. This CDR3 is built from 13 residues. Here the CDR3 reads CASSLSAGYGYTF. Here the CDR3 DNA reads TGTGCCAGCAGTTTATCTGCGGGTTATGGCTACACCTTC.

This chain joins TRBV4-2 and TRBJ2-1, with 9 bases that match TRBD2. The J segment lost 6 bases and the V segment lost 3 bases, leaving 12 bases of the junction unmatched. The CDR3 extends over 17 amino acids. Germline assignment: CDR1 LGHNA and CDR2 YNFKEQ. CDR3 in DNA: TGTGCCAGCAGCCACCGTTTCGCCGGGACTAGCATCAATGAGCAGTTCTTC. Its protein is CASSHRFAGTSINEQFF.

The rearrangement joins TRBV27 to TRBJ2-2, with 7 bases aligning to TRBD1. Trimming took 4 bases from V and 2 from J; bases not matched to a gene: 4. The CDR3 is 15 amino acids. CDR1 is MNHEY, CDR2 SMNVEV, per germline (reference sequence). The CDR3, as DNA: TGTGCCAGCAGTTCCGGACAGGTTAACACCGGGGAGCTGTTTTTT. Translated, it gives CASSSGQVNTGELFF.

This clone has just a few counts. The chain has TRBV7-3 and TRBJ2-6, with a weak D call TRBD1 (5 bases). V gave up 3 bases and J gave up 4 bases, with 13 bases separating them. From germline, CDR1 is SGHTA and CDR2 FQGTGA. This CDR3 region has 16 residues. The CDR3 here is CASSFSRVAGANVLTF. DNA of the CDR3: TGTGCCAGCAGCTTTAGCAGGGTCGCCGGGGCCAACGTCCTGACTTTC.

This chain links TRBV7-2 with TRBJ2-5, with TRBD2 identical over 13 bases. The V gene's germline CDR1 is SGHTA and CDR2 FQGNSA. The CDR3 sequence is 18 residues long. V shed 1 base and J 2 bases; nucleotides not matched to a gene: 7. The CDR3 loop is CASSLVLAGGLFQETQYF. The CDR3 region has the DNA TGTGCCAGCAGCTTAGTACTAGCGGGGGGGCTATTTCAAGAGACCCAGTACTTC. The variable domain in full, with the rest retrieved from reference TRBV7-2 and TRBJ2-5, is GAGVSQSPSNKVTEKGKDVELRCDPISGHTALYWYRQSLGQGLEFLIYFQGNSAPDKSGLPSDRFSAERTGGSVSTLTIQRTQQEDSAVYLCASSLVLAGGLFQETQYFGPGTRLLVL.